Following are 30 T cell receptor beta chains from one sample sequenced in a study of blood T cells in healthy people across ages. A sample-barcoded 5' primer and a J-beta primer mix were used in a second PCR of roughly 6 to 11 cycles. TCRdb processed the 5' RACE reads anew with MiXCR; each CDR3 protein has one entry. The repertoire holds fewer than 800,000 distinct CDR3 sequences, with approximately 31% as singletons. The sample comprised blood. These receptors were obtained from a woman of 80 years or more in good health.

On this clonotype: Relative to the germline gene, one junction end is altered; a read error may explain this. Here the CDR3 reads CSAGEGGLAMGNEQFF. The CDR3 bases are TGCAGTGCTGGAGAAGGGGGACTAGCGATGGGCAATGAGCAGTTCTTC. The chain joins TRBV20-1 to TRBJ2-1; 10 bases line up with TRBD2. CDR3 size: 16 residues. In germline, CDR1 is DFQATT, CDR2 SNEGSKA (reference sequence).

This clonotype came up a few times. The V and J genes are TRBV7-9 and TRBJ1-1; tentatively, D is TRBD1 (6 bases). Trimming removed 6 bases from V and 4 bases from J, with 15 bases in between. This CDR3 comprises 14 residues. Germline V lookup: CDR1 SEHNR, CDR2 FQNEAQ (reference sequence). CDR3 nucleotides: TGTGCCAGCAGATCAGGGGAATTGAGCACTGAAGCTTTCTTT. The encoded protein is CASRSGELSTEAFF. The full variable domain, with the rest looked up from reference TRBV7-9 and TRBJ1-1, is DTGVSQNPRHKITKRGQNVTFRCDPISEHNRLYWYRQTLGQGPEFLTYFQNEAQLEKSRLLSDRFSAERPKGSFSTLEIQRTEQGDSAMYLCASRSGELSTEAFFGQGTRLTVV.

The rearrangement uses TRBV7-8 and TRBJ1-1; D is unresolved. Germline V gene data show CDR1 as SGHVS and CDR2 as FQNEAQ. This CDR3 has 12 amino acids. The CDR3 reads CALKAMNTEAFF. The CDR3 DNA reads TGTGCTCTAAAGGCAATGAACACTGAAGCTTTCTTT.

Notes on this clonotype: Given a much more abundant clone one base away, this may be a read error. The genes are TRBV6-1 and TRBJ2-1; D gene ambiguous. V lost 4 bases and J 9 bases, leaving 10 bases between the germline ends. The CDR3 runs 12 residues. The germline CDR1 and CDR2 sequences are MNHNS and SASEGT. CDR3 region: CASSAWDREQFF. The CDR3 DNA reads as TGTGCCAGCAGTGCTTGGGATCGTGAGCAGTTCTTC.

This clonotype showed up many times. This rearrangement joins TRBV20-1 to TRBJ2-1; 7 positions match TRBD2. This CDR3 region has 15 residues. V lost 5 bases and J lost 1; bases outside the gene matches: 8. CDR1 and CDR2 from the germline V gene are DFQATT and SNEGSKA (reference sequence). The CDR3 spells CSAEEASGSYNEQFF. The CDR3 nucleotides read TGCAGTGCTGAGGAAGCTAGCGGATCCTACAATGAGCAGTTCTTC.

The gene calls are TRBV5-1 and TRBJ2-2; possible D gene TRBD2, 5 bases. The CDR3 is made up of 21 amino acids. Germline V gene lookup returns CDR1 SGHRS and CDR2 YFSETQ. V was trimmed by 2 bases and J by 0 bases, leaving 26 bases between them. The CDR3 sequence is CASSFDTVGKRTFANTGELFF. The CDR3, as DNA: TGCGCCAGCAGCTTCGACACGGTCGGCAAGCGGACCTTCGCGAACACCGGGGAGCTGTTTTTT. The entire variable domain, with the rest obtained from reference TRBV5-1 and TRBJ2-2, is as follows: KAGVTQTPRYLIKTRGQQVTLSCSPISGHRSVSWYQQTPGQGLQFLFEYFSETQRNKGNFPGRFSGRQFSNSRSEMNVSTLELGDSALYLCASSFDTVGKRTFANTGELFFGEGSRLTVL.

The table lists this clonotype with a few counts. The gene calls are TRBV12-3 or TRBV12-4 and TRBJ2-2, with D possibly being TRBD1 or TRBD2 (5 bases each). Trimming took off 5 bases at V and 2 bases at J, with 18 bases between the two ends. This CDR3 region has 17 residues. This chain's CDR3 is CASSGARGVLNTGELFF. DNA of the CDR3: TGTGCCAGCAGTGGGGCTCGAGGGGTACTAAACACCGGGGAGCTGTTTTTT.

This clonotype was detected ten times or more. The gene calls are TRBV30 and TRBJ2-5; possibly TRBD1 or TRBD2 for D (6 bases each). V was shortened by 7 bases and J by 5 bases, with 17 bases between the two germline ends. The CDR3 runs to 13 residues. Looked up from germline, CDR1 is GTSNPN and CDR2 is SVGIG (reference sequence). The chain's CDR3 is CASSWGAMETQYF. CDR3 nucleotides: TGTGCCTCTAGTTGGGGGGCAATGGAGACCCAGTACTTC.

The chain recombines TRBV29-1 with TRBJ2-1; 9 nucleotides match TRBD2. After removal of 7 bases from V and 0 bases from J, the junction contained 7 bases not matched to a gene. Germline lookup yields CDR1 SQVTM and CDR2 ANQGSEA. The CDR3 has 15 residues. The chain's CDR3 is CSARLAELSYNEQFF. The CDR3 nucleotides read TGCAGCGCCCGACTAGCGGAACTCTCCTACAATGAGCAGTTCTTC.

This clonotype was picked up many times. This chain joins TRBV4-1 and TRBJ1-2; D ambiguous. Germline loops: CDR1 MGHRA, CDR2 YSYEKL. The V and J ends lost 1 base and 4 bases respectively, with 10 bases between them. The length of the CDR3 is 14 residues. This CDR3 is CASSQAQDTYGYTF. Here the CDR3 DNA reads TGCGCCAGCAGCCAAGCCCAGGATACCTATGGCTACACCTTC.

This chain uses TRBV20-1 with TRBJ2-5, with 7 nucleotides matching TRBD2. The germline V gene has CDR1 DFQATT and CDR2 SNEGSKA (reference sequence). This CDR3 contains 14 residues. J was trimmed by 3 bases and V by 6 bases; bases with no gene match: 10. For the CDR3, the DNA is TGCAGTGCAAGAAAGCTAGCGGAAGAAGAGACCCAGTACTTC. Translation: CSARKLAEEETQYF.

The V and J genes are TRBV7-6 and TRBJ1-2; TRBD1 matches at 9 bases. V shed 4 bases, J shed 2 bases, and the junction held 5 bases outside the gene matches. Germline values: CDR1 SGHVS, CDR2 FNYEAQ. The CDR3 consists of 15 residues. The CDR3: CASSSAGTGNYGYTF. CDR3 DNA sequence: TGTGCCAGCAGCTCTGCCGGGACAGGGAACTATGGCTACACCTTC. Full variable domain (remainder filled in from reference TRBV7-6 and TRBJ1-2): GAGVSQSPRYKVTKRGQDVALRCDPISGHVSLYWYRQALGQGPEFLTYFNYEAQQDKSGLPNDRFSAERPEGSISTLTIQRTEQRDSAMYRCASSSAGTGNYGYTFGSGTRLTVV.

The chain carries TRBV6-2 or TRBV6-3 and TRBJ2-4, with 7 nucleotides matching TRBD1. Germline CDR1 MNHEY, CDR2 SVGEGT. V trimming: 0 bases; J trimming: 3 bases; junction bases outside the gene matches: 5. The CDR3 is 16 residues long. The CDR3 DNA follows: TGTGCCAGCAGTTACTCGAAGCAGGGGGTCAAAAACATTCAGTACTTC. Encoded protein: CASSYSKQGVKNIQYF.

In its sample, this clonotype was seen many times. The genes are TRBV5-6 and TRBJ1-2; 7 bases fit TRBD1. Trimming cost V 3 bases and J 5 bases; bases outside gene matches: 1. This CDR3 has 12 amino acids. Looked up from germline, CDR1 is SGHDT and CDR2 is YYEEEE. For the CDR3, the DNA is TGTGCCAGCAGCTCGGGACAGTATGGCTACACCTTC. Residues: CASSSGQYGYTF.

Concerning this clonotype: A much larger clone differs by one base, so this may be a read error. The V and J genes are TRBV2 and TRBJ2-4; a possible D gene is TRBD2 (5 bases). Trimming removed 11 bases from V and 0 bases from J, with 14 bases in between. This CDR3 has 14 residues. Germline values: CDR1 SNHLY, CDR2 FYNNEI. For the CDR3, the DNA is TGTGCCTGCGAAGAGAGCGGAGCCAAAAACATTCAGTACTTC. Its protein product is CACEESGAKNIQYF.

This clonotype was seen ten or more times. The rearrangement uses TRBV20-1 and TRBJ1-2; the D is unclear. The CDR3 extends over 13 amino acids. From germline, CDR1 is DFQATT and CDR2 SNEGSKA (reference sequence). V lost 0 bases, J lost 6 bases, and 11 bases lay in between. DNA for the CDR3: TGCAGTGCTAGAGATGGGAGACGCGATGGCTACACCTTC. Encoded protein: CSARDGRRDGYTF.

This clonotype was counted ten times or more. The chain employs TRBV5-1 and TRBJ2-3; D uncertain. V dropped 0 bases and J dropped 9 bases, with 8 bases sitting between them. Germline V gene data show CDR1 as SGHRS and CDR2 as YFSETQ. The CDR3 runs 12 residues. In DNA, the CDR3 is TGCGCCAGCAGCTTGGAGGAATCCACGCAGTATTTT. Translated, it gives CASSLEESTQYF.

This chain links TRBV20-1 with TRBJ1-6; D ambiguous. CDR3 size: 13 residues. CDR1 and CDR2 from the germline V gene are DFQATT and SNEGSKA (reference sequence). Trimming stripped 5 bases from V and 6 bases from J, with 11 bases between. For the CDR3, the DNA is TGCAGTGCTTCCTATATGGTTAATTCACCCCTCCACTTT. Amino acids: CSASYMVNSPLHF.

This clonotype showed up many times. The rearrangement links TRBV9 to TRBJ2-1, with 7 bases aligning to TRBD1. CDR3 length: 16 residues. Germline CDR1 SGDLS, CDR2 YYNGEE. With V trimmed by 0 bases and J by 3 bases, 6 bases remained unmatched. In DNA, the CDR3 is TGTGCCAGCAGCGTAGATTTCAGGGGGATCTACAATGAGCAGTTCTTC. It translates to CASSVDFRGIYNEQFF.

This clonotype showed up many times. The chain carries TRBV11-2 and TRBJ2-1; possibly TRBD2 for D (6 bases). Per the germline V gene, CDR1 is SGHAT and CDR2 is FQNNGV. Trimming took 7 bases from V and 7 from J, leaving 20 bases between them. The CDR3 has 15 amino acids. The CDR3 loop reads CASTETGGPTNEQFF. CDR3 DNA: TGTGCCAGCACCGAAACCGGGGGTCCTACGAATGAGCAGTTCTTC.

The chain is built from TRBV5-1 and TRBJ1-2, with D hard to call. Germline CDR1 and CDR2: SGHRS and YFSETQ. This CDR3 comprises 13 residues. With 0 bases removed from V and 6 bases from J, the gap between germline ends came to 9 bases. The CDR3: CASSLGAADGYTF. The CDR3 DNA sequence: TGCGCCAGCAGCTTGGGGGCAGCAGATGGCTACACCTTC.

This clonotype was seen at least ten times. The chain uses TRBV29-1 and TRBJ1-5, with TRBD1 matching 7 bases. The V segment lost 4 bases and the J segment 4 bases; nucleotides outside the gene matches: 7. This CDR3 contains 14 residues. From germline, CDR1 is SQVTM and CDR2 ANQGSEA. CDR3 sequence (DNA): TGCAGCGTTGTACAGGGGTCTTCTAATCAGCCCCAGCATTTT. Translation gives CSVVQGSSNQPQHF. Supplemented by reference TRBV29-1 and TRBJ1-5, the full variable domain reads SAVISQKPSRDICQRGTSLTIQCQVDSQVTMMFWYRQQPGQSLTLIATANQGSEATYESGFVIDKFPISRPNLTFSTLTVSNMSPEDSSIYLCSVVQGSSNQPQHFGDGTRLSIL.

In this sample, this clonotype turned up many times. The CDR3 sequence is CASSQETGGYTF. For the CDR3, the DNA is TGCGCCAGCAGCCAAGAGACGGGTGGCTACACCTTC. V usage is TRBV4-1 and J usage is TRBJ1-2; D unclear. Between the trimmed V and J ends, which lost 0 bases and 7 bases, there was a span of 6 bases. The germline gives CDR1 MGHRA, CDR2 YSYEKL. CDR3 length equals 12 residues.

In this sample, this clonotype turned up many times. The chain is built from TRBV20-1 and TRBJ1-1, with D uncertain. V lost 6 bases and J 7 bases, leaving 18 bases between the germline ends. Germline CDR1 is DFQATT and CDR2 is SNEGSKA (reference sequence). The CDR3 covers 13 residues. This chain's CDR3 is CSASPKLSIEAFF. DNA for the CDR3: TGCAGTGCGTCACCGAAATTGTCCATTGAAGCTTTCTTT.

CDR3 coding DNA: TGTGCCAGCAGCCCCTGGGTGGGCGAGCAGTACTTC. Residues: CASSPWVGEQYF. V is TRBV7-9 and J is TRBJ2-4; no clear D gene. The DNA end lines up better with TRBJ2-7; the J call may be wrong. CDR1 is SEHNR, CDR2 FQNEAQ, per germline (reference sequence). The CDR3 consists of 12 residues.

The rearrangement joins TRBV7-8 to TRBJ2-3, with 9 nucleotides matching TRBD2. This CDR3 comprises 15 residues. The trim removed 1 base at V and 4 bases at J, leaving 3 bases unmatched. The germline V gene has CDR1 SGHVS and CDR2 FQNEAQ. Here the CDR3 DNA reads TGTGCCAGCAGCTTAGGGCGGGGGGGGTCAGATACGCAGTATTTT. This sequence encodes CASSLGRGGSDTQYF.

This clonotype appeared once. The chain joins TRBV5-1 to TRBJ1-1; no reliable D call. The germline V gene has CDR1 SGHRS and CDR2 YFSETQ. This CDR3 is 11 amino acids long. Trimming stripped 4 bases from V and 5 bases from J, with 6 bases between. This CDR3 is CASSEETEAFF. The CDR3 DNA sequence: TGCGCCAGCAGCGAGGAGACTGAAGCTTTCTTT.

This clonotype was seen ten or more times. The chain combines TRBV20-1 with TRBJ1-2; possibly TRBD1 for D (6 bases). CDR3 length: 14 amino acids. V was pared by 2 bases and J by 0 bases, with 10 bases between. Germline CDR1 is DFQATT and CDR2 is SNEGSKA (reference sequence). DNA of the CDR3: TGCAGTGCTAGATTAGGGGGAGCTAACTATGGCTACACCTTC. This encodes CSARLGGANYGYTF.

The J gene is TRBJ1-6, the V gene TRBV2; D gene ambiguous. The CDR3 extends over 16 amino acids. Trimming cost V 6 bases and J 8 bases, with 20 bases left between them. Germline V lookup: CDR1 SNHLY, CDR2 FYNNEI. This CDR3 reads CASSRDVGVEYSPLHF. The CDR3 DNA follows: TGTGCCAGCAGCCGTGATGTCGGGGTCGAGTATTCACCCCTCCACTTT.

CDR3 residues: CASSDTELSGQVMNTEAFF. The CDR3 DNA sequence: TGTGCCAGCAGTGATACCGAATTGTCAGGGCAAGTAATGAACACTGAAGCTTTCTTT. V and J are TRBV9 and TRBJ1-1, with D maybe TRBD1 (5 bases). There are 19 residues in the CDR3. Between the trimmed V and J ends, which lost 5 bases and 0 bases, there was a span of 26 bases. CDR1 is SGDLS, CDR2 YYNGEE, per germline.